The source of this T cell receptor beta chain is a study of T cell repertoires in cytomegalovirus infection. Overall study context: TCR beta signatures that were public indicated CMV infection and matching HLA type.

TCRdb itself ran the reads through MiXCR, one entry per CDR3 protein. This table holds approximately 500,000 distinct CDR3 sequences, 10% to 12% found once. The germline gives CDR1 SGHTA, CDR2 FQGNSA. Trimming stripped 4 bases from V and 0 bases from J, with 16 bases between. The CDR3 is 16 residues long. This clonotype was picked up many times. This chain uses TRBV7-2 with TRBJ2-7; possibly TRBD2 for D (6 bases). The source is a human donor in good health (CMV status not recorded). Some clones in this sample may be carry-over from other donors' samples. The sequencing input was PBMCs. DNA of the CDR3: TGTGCCAGCAGCTCTACACTAGCCGGGAGCTCCTACGAGCAGTACTTC. Protein product: CASSSTLAGSSYEQYF.